The next 14 T cell receptor beta chains were all read from a single sample in a study of T cell changes during pregnancy in multiple sclerosis. TCRdb keeps only in-frame clones here, not all; method: immunoSEQ multiplex PCR. Of 65,000 to 85,000 clones listed, around 94% are singletons. The starting material was peripheral blood, obtained in the second trimester of pregnancy. These receptors all come from a female donor in good health, enrolled as a control in a pregnancy study.

This CDR3 reads CADKPLSDYNEQFF. For the CDR3, the DNA is TGTGCCGACAAGCCGCTCTCGGATTACAATGAGCAGTTCTTC. V gene TRBV6-4 combines with J gene TRBJ2-1; D not certain. This CDR3 is 14 amino acids long. The germline V and J ends were trimmed by 11 bases and 4 bases, with 18 bases remaining between them. Germline-derived CDR1 and CDR2 are MRHNA and SNTAGT.

J is TRBJ1-5 and V is TRBV5-5; D is ambiguous. This CDR3 contains 13 residues. CDR1 SGHKS and CDR2 YYEKEE come from the germline V gene (reference sequence). V was shortened by 0 bases and J by 8 bases, with 9 bases between the two germline ends. The CDR3 sequence is CASSLGPGKPQHF. For the CDR3, the DNA is TGTGCCAGCAGCTTGGGGCCGGGTAAGCCCCAGCATTTT.

The gene calls are TRBV13 and TRBJ1-1; D is perhaps TRBD1 (5 bases). This CDR3 spans 14 amino acids. The V end lost 2 bases, the J end lost 7 bases, and 14 bases lay between the germline ends. The germline V gene encodes CDR1 PRHDT and CDR2 FYEKMQ (reference sequence). CDR3 nucleotide sequence: TGTGCCAGCAGCTTAAGGACACTCACCTTTGAAGCTTTCTTT. Residues: CASSLRTLTFEAFF.

This clone was counted a single time. The chain couples TRBV10-3 to TRBJ2-7; TRBD2 agrees at 11 bases. V was clipped by 2 bases and J by 1 base; unmatched bases: 7. Germline V gene data show CDR1 as ENHRY and CDR2 as SYGVKD. The length of the CDR3 is 17 residues. CDR3 DNA sequence: TGTGCCATCAGTGAGGCTCTGACTAGCGGGACTTCCTACGAGCAGTACTTC. Amino acids: CAISEALTSGTSYEQYF.

This clone has only one observation. The chain carries TRBV4-1 and TRBJ1-4, with D uncertain. In germline, CDR1 is MGHRA, CDR2 YSYEKL. This CDR3 is 15 amino acids long. The V end lost 0 bases, the J end lost 8 bases, and 13 bases lay between the germline ends. CDR3 bases: TGCGCCAGCAGCCAAGAAGGAGGCTCCGGAGAAAAACTGTTTTTT. As protein: CASSQEGGSGEKLFF.

This chain links TRBV7-6 with TRBJ2-2; D is uncertain. The CDR3 consists of 13 residues. Per the germline V gene, CDR1 is SGHVS and CDR2 is FNYEAQ. The V end lost 6 bases, the J end lost 2 bases, and 7 bases lay between the germline ends. Here the CDR3 DNA reads TGTGCCAGCAGTTTGGGCAACACCGGGGAGCTGTTTTTT. Translated: CASSLGNTGELFF.

The chain has TRBV1 and TRBJ2-7; no DNA check was done on the table's D call, TRBD2. TRBV1 is shown as a pseudogene. The CDR3 extends over 17 amino acids. The CDR3 sequence is CTSSPYTSVRTTYEQYF. CDR3 DNA sequence: TGCACCAGCAGCCCCTACACTAGCGTGAGAACCACCTACGAGCAGTACTTC.

The count of this clone is one. The chain recombines TRBV4-1 with TRBJ2-3; tentative D call: TRBD2 (5 bases). The germline CDR1 and CDR2 sequences are MGHRA and YSYEKL. Trimming shortened V by 3 bases and J by 5 bases, and 21 bases separated the two germline ends. The CDR3 is 17 amino acids. CDR3 bases: TGCGCCAGCAGCCACCTTAGAGGCGGCCTACGGGGAGATACGCAGTATTTT. It is translated as CASSHLRGGLRGDTQYF.

This chain uses TRBV7-9 with TRBJ2-2, with D tentatively TRBD2 (5 bases). Germline assignment: CDR1 SEHNR and CDR2 FQNEAQ (reference sequence). The CDR3 spans 15 residues. V lost 5 bases and J 5 bases, leaving 15 bases between the germline ends. In DNA form, the CDR3 reads TGTGCCAGCAGCCCCCGCGCCTCGGGGACCGGGGAGCTGTTTTTT. It codes for CASSPRASGTGELFF.

This sequence joins TRBV7-8 and TRBJ2-3; D may be TRBD1 (6 bases). Trimming shortened V by 2 bases and J by 5 bases, and 20 bases separated the two germline ends. CDR1 and CDR2 (germline): SGHVS, FQNEAQ. The CDR3 runs 17 residues. The CDR3 DNA sequence: TGTGCCAGCAGCTTATTGGTGCTTGGGACAACTAGAGATACGCAGTATTTT. Protein: CASSLLVLGTTRDTQYF. Supplemented by reference TRBV7-8 and TRBJ2-3, the full variable domain reads GAGVSQSPRYKVAKRGQDVALRCDPISGHVSLFWYQQALGQGPEFLTYFQNEAQLDKSGLPSDRFFAERPEGSVSTLKIQRTQQEDSAVYLCASSLLVLGTTRDTQYFGPGTRLTVL.

This clone has only a few counts. J is TRBJ1-1 and V is TRBV27; D is perhaps TRBD1 (6 bases). Germline values: CDR1 MNHEY, CDR2 SMNVEV (reference sequence). The CDR3 has 14 residues. V gave up 6 bases and J gave up 2 bases, with 13 bases separating them. For the CDR3, the DNA is TGTGCCAGCAGGACACTAGGGGGTAACACTGAAGCTTTCTTT. Translating it yields CASRTLGGNTEAFF.

The CDR3 DNA reads as TGTGCCAGCAGCCTCAAGAGCTACGAGCAGTACTTC. Its translation: CASSLKSYEQYF. The rearrangement uses TRBV6-6 and TRBJ2-7; the D is unclear. With 6 bases removed from V and 3 bases from J, the gap between germline ends came to 9 bases. CDR1 and CDR2 (germline): MNHNY, SVGAGI (reference sequence). The CDR3 is 12 residues long.

The chain is built from TRBV7-7 and TRBJ2-2; TRBD1 matches 11 bases. J lost 4 bases, V lost 5 bases, and 3 bases had no gene match. This CDR3 is 15 amino acids long. Per germline, CDR1 SSHAT and CDR2 FNYEAQ (reference sequence). The CDR3 nucleotides read TGTGCCAGCAGCACGGACAGGGGGCGCACCGGGGAGCTGTTTTTT. It codes for CASSTDRGRTGELFF.

V gene TRBV5-1 combines with J gene TRBJ2-7; 8 bases line up with TRBD2. Germline assignment: CDR1 SGHRS and CDR2 YFSETQ. CDR3 length: 16 residues. V lost 4 bases to trimming and J lost 4 bases; unmatched junction nucleotides: 13. The chain's CDR3 is CASSQSVPGGPYEQYF. Here the CDR3 DNA reads TGCGCCAGCAGCCAATCGGTGCCGGGAGGGCCGTACGAGCAGTACTTC.